These 24 T cell receptor beta chains share one sample of origin, sequenced in a study of tumor-infiltrating lymphocytes in primary liver carcinoma. TCR beta cDNA was made from roughly 450 ng total RNA with a constant-region primer. Construction of TCR beta libraries relied on three successive nested multiplex PCR rounds employing slightly modified ARM-PCR. TRBV1-TRBV30 forward primers paired with a C-beta reverse primer drove the first two PCR rounds, approximately 11 cycles each. Each CDR3 protein is one row after TCRdb ran MiXCR on the multiplex PCR reads. The sample lists 40,000 or so distinct CDR3 sequences, roughly 74% occurring once. Co-extraction of RNA and DNA was performed on about 18-33 mg of unsorted bulk tissue. The sequenced material came from tumor-adjacent normal liver tissue. The receptors were sampled from a woman between 25 and 40 years old with primary liver carcinoma and hepatitis B virus infection.

This clonotype showed up just a few times. A much more abundant neighbour one base away suggests this may be a read error. The chain uses TRBV7-9 and TRBJ2-3, with D possibly TRBD2 on 5 matching bases. This CDR3 is 13 amino acids long. The germline V gene has CDR1 SEHNR and CDR2 FQNEAQ (reference sequence). CDR3 residues: CASSPLFRDMQYF. CDR3 nucleotides: TGTGCCAGCAGCCCCCTCTTCCGGGATATGCAGTATTTT.

This clonotype turned up a few times. The junction does not match germline at one end; this may be a read error. The rearrangement links TRBV6-2 or TRBV6-3 to TRBJ2-7; D may be TRBD1 (5 bases). CDR1 and CDR2 from the germline V gene are MNHEY and SVGEGT. The CDR3 contains 16 residues. The CDR3 loop reads CANSYSKAAGRYEQYF. CDR3 in DNA: TGTGCCAACAGTTACTCGAAGGCAGCAGGGCGCTACGAGCAGTACTTC.

As for this clonotype: One end of the junction varies from germline; a read error may be responsible. The chain couples TRBV28 to TRBJ2-2; no definite D call. The CDR3 loop spans 12 amino acids. The germline CDR1 and CDR2 sequences are MDHEN and SYDVKM. The CDR3 bases are TGTGTCAGCAGTTTTAATCCCGGGGAGCTGTTTTTT. Amino acids: CVSSFNPGELFF.

The chain employs TRBV6-4 and TRBJ2-1; D is uncertain. This CDR3 contains 13 residues. The germline V gene encodes CDR1 MRHNA and CDR2 SNTAGT. V was shortened by 4 bases and J by 10 bases, with 14 bases between the two germline ends. CDR3 region: CASSGKAGGEQFF. As DNA, the CDR3 is TGTGCCAGCAGTGGAAAGGCTGGCGGCGAGCAGTTCTTC.

This clonotype was counted a few times. The junction and the germline gene differ at one end; a read error may be behind it. The chain links TRBV6-1 to TRBJ2-3; no definite D call. The length of the CDR3 is 15 residues. Germline CDR1 MNHNS, CDR2 SASEGT. CDR3 protein: CASSEEEVARDTQYF. In DNA form, the CDR3 reads TGTGCCAGTAGTGAAGAGGAAGTGGCCAGAGATACGCAGTATTTT.

Details on this clonotype: The junction departs from the called germline gene at one end, perhaps through a read error. V gene TRBV7-8 combines with J gene TRBJ2-5, with 8 bases identical to TRBD2. This CDR3 has 16 amino acids. CDR1 is SGHVS and CDR2 is FQNEAQ in the germline V gene. CDR3 DNA sequence: TGTGCCAACAGCCTGTTTGAGGGACTAGTTCAAGAGACCCAGTACTTC. It encodes CANSLFEGLVQETQYF.

Only one count was recorded for this clonotype. The junction departs from germline at one end; a sequencing error may be responsible. The CDR3 loop reads CSVEVLRGYGHTF. The CDR3 DNA sequence: TGCAGCGTGGAGGTCCTTCGGGGCTATGGCCACACCTTC. V is TRBV29-1 and J is TRBJ1-2; D possibly corresponds to TRBD1 (5 bases). The CDR3 consists of 13 residues. Germline V gene sequence: CDR1 SQVTM, CDR2 ANQGSEA.

Concerning this clonotype itself: The conserved final phenylalanine or tryptophan is absent from the CDR3, which likely points to a read error. J is TRBJ2-3 and V is TRBV11-2; 8 bases are a match to TRBD2. Germline V gene data show CDR1 as SGHAT and CDR2 as FQNNGV. The CDR3 runs 17 residues. The chain's CDR3 is CATSHRGSGSLTDTQYC. In DNA form, the CDR3 reads TGTGCCACCAGCCATCGAGGGAGCGGGAGCCTGACAGATACGCAGTATTGT.

This clonotype has a count of ten or more. The rearrangement joins TRBV6-2 or TRBV6-3 to TRBJ2-3; D unresolved. Per the germline V gene, CDR1 is MNHEY and CDR2 is SVGEGT. V shed 7 bases and J shed 4 bases, with 12 bases lying between them. This CDR3 has 13 residues. CDR3: CASTSPNSDTQYF. DNA of the CDR3: TGTGCCAGCACCTCCCCCAACTCAGATACGCAGTATTTT.

CDR3 bases: TGTGCCAGCAGCTTACAGGAGGTAGGGGTAGGCGCAGGCTATGGCTACACCTTC. It specifies CASSLQEVGVGAGYGYTF. The V and J genes are TRBV11-2 and TRBJ1-2, with TRBD1 as a possible D gene (5 bases). CDR3 size: 18 residues. Germline V CDR1 and CDR2: SGHAT, FQNNGV. Trimming stripped 2 bases from V and 4 bases from J, with 23 bases between. Complete variable domain (other parts from reference TRBV11-2 and TRBJ1-2): EAGVAQSPRYKIIEKRQSVAFWCNPISGHATLYWYQQILGQGPKLLIQFQNNGVVDDSQLPKDRFSAERLKGVDSTLKIQPAKLEDSAVYLCASSLQEVGVGAGYGYTFGSGTRLTVV.

On this clonotype itself: An end of the junction does not agree with germline; a read error may underlie this. This CDR3 is CASSVRGTGVDNEQFF. In DNA, the CDR3 is TGTGCTAGCAGCGTAAGAGGGACAGGGGTGGACAATGAGCAGTTCTTC. V gene TRBV7-9 combines with J gene TRBJ2-1, with 10 bases aligning to TRBD1. The CDR3 covers 16 residues. Germline values: CDR1 SEHNR, CDR2 FQNEAQ (reference sequence).

A word on this clonotype: At one end the junction does not follow the germline gene, possibly because of a read error. V gene TRBV11-1 combines with J gene TRBJ2-1; D gene uncertain. The CDR3 has 13 amino acids. The V gene's germline CDR1 is SGHAT and CDR2 FQDESV (reference sequence). CDR3 loop: CASSLGSYNGQFF. The CDR3 DNA reads as TGTGCCAGTAGCCTGGGATCCTACAATGGGCAGTTCTTC.

Remarks on this clonotype: Likely a read error: the CDR3 ends without its conserved phenylalanine or tryptophan. The chain carries TRBV29-1 and TRBJ2-7, with D perhaps TRBD1 (6 bases). The germline CDR1 and CDR2 sequences are SQVTM and ANQGSEA. This CDR3 has 13 residues. Trimming removed 4 bases at V and 8 bases at J, with 18 bases between. The CDR3: CSVAGALPNKQYS. CDR3 DNA: TGCAGCGTTGCAGGGGCTCTTCCTAACAAGCAGTACTCC.

About this clonotype: Mismatch with germline at one junction end may stem from a read error. V is TRBV4-2 and J is TRBJ2-7; D perhaps matches TRBD2 (5 bases). CDR1 is LGHNA and CDR2 is YNFKEQ in the germline V gene. This CDR3 comprises 15 residues. In DNA form, the CDR3 reads TGTGCCAGCAGCCAAACCACGCTAGACCCCCGGGAACAGCACTTC. This translates into CASSQTTLDPREQHF.

For this clonotype: The junction departs from the called germline gene at one end, perhaps through a read error. The V call is TRBV5-6, the J call TRBJ2-2, with D possibly being TRBD2 (5 bases). The CDR3 covers 13 residues. Germline loops: CDR1 SGHDT, CDR2 YYEEEE. The chain's CDR3 is CASSLYWVGELFF. DNA for the CDR3: TGTGCCAGCAGCTTGTATTGGGTCGGGGAGTTGTTTTTT.

V and J are TRBV18 and TRBJ1-2, with D tentatively TRBD1 (6 bases). Germline CDR1 KGHSH, CDR2 LQKENI. The CDR3 is 13 residues long. Trimming removed 6 bases from V and 7 bases from J, with 15 bases in between. CDR3: CASSRPGDCGYTF. In DNA, the CDR3 is TGTGCCAGCTCGCGCCCAGGGGACTGTGGCTACACCTTC.

This clonotype was recorded at least ten times. The rearrangement links TRBV5-4 to TRBJ2-1; weak D call: TRBD2 (5 bases). CDR1 SGHNT and CDR2 YYREEE come from the germline V gene (reference sequence). The CDR3 consists of 15 residues. Trimming pared 0 bases from V and 5 bases from J, leaving 12 bases between. CDR3 sequence (DNA): TGTGCCAGCAGCTTGGCCGGCACTAGAGACAATGAGCAGTTCTTC. It encodes CASSLAGTRDNEQFF.

This chain connects TRBV6-1 to TRBJ2-2; the match to TRBD1 covers 8 bases. The CDR3 has 17 residues. CDR1 and CDR2 (germline): MNHNS, SASEGT. CDR3 amino acids: CPSRRAGTGLNTGELFF. The DNA of the CDR3 is TGTCCTAGCAGGCGAGCCGGGACAGGACTAAACACCGGGGAGCTGTTTTTT.

The chain joins TRBV6-1 to TRBJ2-2, with TRBD1 as a possible D gene (6 bases). In germline, CDR1 is MNHNS, CDR2 SASEGT. The CDR3 is made up of 15 amino acids. The CDR3 sequence: CANTGIQGTGGELFF. The CDR3 DNA sequence: TGTGCGAACACCGGTATACAGGGAACCGGCGGGGAGCTGTTTTTT.

As to this clonotype: A read error may produce the germline difference seen at one junction end. The CDR3 sequence: CASSLAPGVTGELFF. The CDR3 nucleotides are TGCGCCAGTAGCTTGGCACCCGGAGTCACCGGGGAACTGTTTTTT. V gene TRBV5-6 combines with J gene TRBJ2-2; D is perhaps TRBD2 (5 bases). CDR1 SGHDT and CDR2 YYEEEE come from the germline V gene. The CDR3 runs 15 residues.

Note on this clonotype: The germline gene is not matched at one end of the junction; a read error may be the cause. The gene calls are TRBV29-1 and TRBJ1-2; no firm D call. The length of the CDR3 is 11 residues. Germline V gene lookup returns CDR1 SQVTM and CDR2 ANQGSEA. The CDR3 DNA follows: TGCATCGTTGAAGATCGGACCAGCTACATCTTC. Its translation: CIVEDRTSYIF. Full variable domain (missing parts from reference TRBV29-1 and TRBJ1-2): SAVISQKPSRDICQRGTSLTIQCQVDSQVTMMFWYRQQPGQSLTLIATANQGSEATYESGFVIDKFPISRPNLTFSTLTVSNMSPEDSSIYLCIVEDRTSYIFGSGTRLTVV.

On this clonotype itself: One junction end does not reproduce the germline sequence, and a read error may be involved. The gene calls are TRBV28 and TRBJ2-5; D might be TRBD1 (5 bases). Germline CDR1 reads MDHEN; CDR2 reads SYDVKM. The CDR3 runs to 17 residues. CDR3 region: CASSFLGWGTLRETKYF. The CDR3, as DNA: TGTGCCAGCAGTTTCTTGGGCTGGGGCACTTTACGAGAGACCAAGTACTTC.

This clonotype was detected only once. A read error may produce the germline difference seen at one junction end. The genes are TRBV6-2 or TRBV6-3 and TRBJ2-7, with D uncertain. The germline CDR1 and CDR2 sequences are MNHEY and SVGEGT. The CDR3 contains 13 residues. DNA for the CDR3: TGTGCCTGCAGTCACGACTCTACCTACGTGCAGTACTTC. This codes for CACSHDSTYVQYF.

This clonotype has only one observation. The conserved closing phenylalanine or tryptophan is absent in this CDR3, likely reflecting a read error. The chain carries TRBV4-2 and TRBJ2-1; 7 bases are shared with TRBD2. The CDR3 length is 15 residues. V shed 5 bases and J 7 bases; nucleotides not matched to a gene: 11. In germline, CDR1 is LGHNA, CDR2 YNFKEQ. The CDR3 nucleotides are TGTGCCAGCAGCTCCGGAACTAGCGAGGCGAATGAGCAGTTCCTC. Encoded protein: CASSSGTSEANEQFL.